Following are 23 T cell receptor beta chains from one sample sequenced in a study of T cells in narcolepsy. Measured with immunoSEQ multiplex PCR; TCRdb has only the in-frame clones, and not every one. Of roughly 12,000 clones listed, 94% are singletons. The sequencing input was CD45RA- memory CD4+ T cells from PBMCs. These receptors originate from a human donor with narcolepsy.

This clone has just one count. V is TRBV5-7 and J is TRBJ1-1, with D unresolved. TRBV5-7 is an ORF, and what it does is uncertain. The CDR3 runs 13 residues. Trimming took off 4 bases at V and 0 bases at J, with 7 bases between the two ends. The CDR3 region is CASSPELNTEAFF. The CDR3 nucleotides are TGTGCCAGCAGCCCGGAGTTGAACACTGAAGCTTTCTTT.

The chain couples TRBV5-1 to TRBJ1-2, with D possibly TRBD1 on 5 matching bases. Germline V lookup: CDR1 SGHRS, CDR2 YFSETQ. The CDR3 runs to 14 residues. The V gene lost 4 bases and the J gene lost 6 bases, with 16 bases spanning the gap. The CDR3 loop reads CASSVWGEKDGYTF. The CDR3 region has the DNA TGCGCCAGCAGCGTGTGGGGGGAAAAGGATGGCTACACCTTC. Full variable domain (outside the CDR3, taken from reference TRBV5-1 and TRBJ1-2): KAGVTQTPRYLIKTRGQQVTLSCSPISGHRSVSWYQQTPGQGLQFLFEYFSETQRNKGNFPGRFSGRQFSNSRSEMNVSTLELGDSALYLCASSVWGEKDGYTFGSGTRLTVV.

This sequence joins TRBV7-9 and TRBJ1-1, with TRBD1 as a possible D gene (6 bases). Looked up from germline, CDR1 is SEHNR and CDR2 is FQNEAQ (reference sequence). V was trimmed by 5 bases and J by 3 bases, leaving 13 bases between them. The CDR3 runs 14 residues. CDR3 DNA: TGTGCCAGCAGCATCCGGGACACTGACACTGAAGCTTTCTTT. Protein: CASSIRDTDTEAFF. The entire variable domain, with the rest obtained from reference TRBV7-9 and TRBJ1-1, is as follows: DTGVSQNPRHKITKRGQNVTFRCDPISEHNRLYWYRQTLGQGPEFLTYFQNEAQLEKSRLLSDRFSAERPKGSFSTLEIQRTEQGDSAMYLCASSIRDTDTEAFFGQGTRLTVV.

This chain links TRBV7-2 with TRBJ2-1; 12 bases are a match to TRBD2. The germline gives CDR1 SGHTA, CDR2 FQGNSA. The CDR3 is made up of 18 amino acids. The ends lost 5 bases at V and 9 bases at J; junction bases unmatched: 17. The CDR3 DNA sequence: TGTGCCAGCAGCCCCCGACGGTCTCTAGCGGGAGGGCCCGTTGAGCAGTTCTTC. As protein: CASSPRRSLAGGPVEQFF.

This chain connects TRBV6-1 to TRBJ1-3; D ambiguous. From germline, CDR1 is MNHNS and CDR2 SASEGT. The CDR3 is 15 residues long. Between the trimmed V and J ends, which lost 4 bases and 3 bases, there was a span of 13 bases. This CDR3 is CASSGREWVGNTIYF. CDR3 bases: TGTGCCAGCAGTGGCCGCGAGTGGGTTGGAAACACCATATATTTT.

The chain recombines TRBV11-3 with TRBJ2-2; D is unresolved. CDR3 length: 14 amino acids. Germline CDR1 reads SGHNT; CDR2 reads YENEEA. Trimming cost V 0 bases and J 8 bases, with 10 bases left between them. The CDR3 sequence is CASSLDRSTGELFF. Here the CDR3 DNA reads TGTGCCAGCAGCTTAGATCGCAGCACGGGGGAGCTGTTTTTT.

This clone showed up just a few times. The chain carries TRBV5-5 and TRBJ2-5, with 11 bases aligning to TRBD2. This CDR3 region has 15 residues. The V and J ends lost 4 bases and 9 bases, in that order; junction bases with no gene match: 11. Germline loops: CDR1 SGHKS, CDR2 YYEKEE (reference sequence). The CDR3 coding sequence is TGTGCCAGCAGCACTAGCGGGGGTCCCGAGGCGCCCCAGTACTTC. This sequence encodes CASSTSGGPEAPQYF.

Only one count was recorded for this clone. This rearrangement joins TRBV19 to TRBJ2-4; D gene uncertain. CDR1 and CDR2 (germline): LNHDA, SQIVND (reference sequence). Deletions cut 3 bases from V and 8 bases from J, with 11 bases between. The CDR3 has 13 amino acids. CDR3 residues: CASSIDGSYIQYF. The CDR3 DNA follows: TGTGCCAGTAGTATCGACGGATCCTACATTCAGTACTTC.

The chain links TRBV30 to TRBJ2-5; 8 nucleotides agree with TRBD2. Germline V lookup: CDR1 GTSNPN, CDR2 SVGIG (reference sequence). V lost 4 bases, J lost 5 bases, and 12 bases stayed unmatched. The CDR3 runs 15 residues. The CDR3, as DNA: TGTGCCTGGAAAATTGGCGGGGGGTGGCGGGAGACCCAGTACTTC. Translation: CAWKIGGGWRETQYF.

This chain connects TRBV6-6 to TRBJ2-3; D tentatively fits TRBD1 or TRBD2 (5 bases each). V was cut by 3 bases and J by 4 bases, with 11 bases left in between. The CDR3 sequence is 14 residues long. Germline V gene data show CDR1 as MNHNY and CDR2 as SVGAGI (reference sequence). The CDR3 DNA is TGTGCCAGCAGTTATAGAGGGACCGCAGATACGCAGTATTTT. Its translation is CASSYRGTADTQYF.

This chain links TRBV2 with TRBJ1-5; D not certain. The ends were cut back, 4 bases at V and 0 bases at J, with 7 bases in the middle. CDR3 length equals 14 residues. Germline CDR1 is SNHLY and CDR2 is FYNNEI. CDR3: CASSGHNSNQPQHF. CDR3 coding DNA: TGTGCCAGCAGTGGACATAATAGCAATCAGCCCCAGCATTTT.

The chain is built from TRBV7-9 and TRBJ2-5, with D perhaps given as TRBD1 or TRBD2 (6 bases each). Germline assignment: CDR1 SEHNR and CDR2 FQNEAQ (reference sequence). The CDR3 consists of 13 residues. V dropped 10 bases and J dropped 7 bases, with 19 bases sitting between them. The CDR3 coding sequence is TGTGCCATCCCCTCGGGGGCCCTGGGGACCCAGTACTTC. Amino acids: CAIPSGALGTQYF.

The chain employs TRBV5-1 and TRBJ2-2; D might be TRBD1 (5 bases). This CDR3 comprises 16 residues. Germline CDR1 and CDR2: SGHRS and YFSETQ. Trimming removed 1 base at V and 2 bases at J, with 12 bases between. This chain's CDR3 is CASSLRAGINTGELFF. For the CDR3, the DNA is TGCGCCAGCAGCTTGCGGGCAGGGATTAACACCGGGGAGCTGTTTTTT.

This chain uses TRBV5-1 with TRBJ1-3; no clear D gene. CDR1 and CDR2 (germline): SGHRS, YFSETQ. The V end lost 9 bases, the J end lost 0 bases, and 10 bases lay between the germline ends. This CDR3 spans 13 amino acids. CDR3 nucleotide sequence: TGCGCCAAGCCAAAAGGCTCTGGAAACACCATATATTTT. Its protein product is CAKPKGSGNTIYF. Drawing the rest from reference TRBV5-1 and TRBJ1-3, the complete variable domain is KAGVTQTPRYLIKTRGQQVTLSCSPISGHRSVSWYQQTPGQGLQFLFEYFSETQRNKGNFPGRFSGRQFSNSRSEMNVSTLELGDSALYLCAKPKGSGNTIYFGEGSWLTVV.

The chain combines TRBV5-4 with TRBJ2-6; D uncertain. Trimming removed 5 bases at V and 2 bases at J, with 11 bases between. Germline lookup yields CDR1 SGHNT and CDR2 YYREEE (reference sequence). The CDR3 spans 15 residues. CDR3 amino acids: CASSRRITGANVLTF. As DNA, the CDR3 is TGTGCCAGCAGTCGTAGGATCACTGGGGCCAACGTCCTGACTTTC. Full variable domain (rest looked up from reference TRBV5-4 and TRBJ2-6): ETGVTQSPTHLIKTRGQQVTLRCSSQSGHNTVSWYQQALGQGPQFIFQYYREEENGRGNFPPRFSGLQFPNYSSELNVNALELDDSALYLCASSRRITGANVLTFGAGSRLTVL.

The J gene is TRBJ2-3, the V gene TRBV5-8; 15 nucleotides line up with TRBD2. Germline loops: CDR1 SGHTS, CDR2 YDEGEE. This CDR3 region has 17 residues. V lost 5 bases, J lost 5 bases, and 9 bases stayed unmatched. CDR3 DNA: TGTGCCAGCAGTTCGGGACTAGCGGGAGGTACCGAAGATACGCAGTATTTT. Protein sequence: CASSSGLAGGTEDTQYF.

This sequence joins TRBV14 and TRBJ2-5, with 7 nucleotides matching TRBD2. The CDR3 is 15 amino acids. CDR1 and CDR2 (germline): SGHDN, FVKESK. V lost 3 bases to trimming and J lost 4 bases; unmatched junction nucleotides: 8. The CDR3 here is CASSQQAGTGETQYF. Here the CDR3 DNA reads TGTGCCAGCAGCCAGCAAGCGGGGACGGGAGAGACCCAGTACTTC.

V gene TRBV25-1 combines with J gene TRBJ2-7, with 10 nucleotides matching TRBD2. This CDR3 has 13 amino acids. Germline loops: CDR1 MGHDK, CDR2 SYGVNS. The V and J ends lost 7 bases and 5 bases, in that order; junction bases with no gene match: 5. The CDR3 nucleotides read TGTGCCAGCACCCATAGCGGGAGGCACGAGCAGTACTTC. It codes for CASTHSGRHEQYF.

In this sample, this clone turned up once. The J gene is TRBJ1-1, the V gene TRBV7-3; D is possibly TRBD1 (6 bases). CDR1 SGHTA and CDR2 FQGTGA come from the germline V gene. The CDR3 length is 15 residues. V was shortened by 3 bases and J by 0 bases, with 11 bases between the two germline ends. The CDR3 sequence: CASSFGQGMNTEAFF. In DNA, the CDR3 is TGTGCCAGCAGCTTTGGGCAGGGGATGAACACTGAAGCTTTCTTT.

In nucleotides, the CDR3 is TGTGCCAGCAGCATTCACGGGAGGAACACTGAAGCTTTCTTT. Its translation is CASSIHGRNTEAFF. V and J are TRBV5-4 and TRBJ1-1; no reliable D call. V was cut by 4 bases and J by 1 base, with 11 bases left in between. Germline V gene data show CDR1 as SGHNT and CDR2 as YYREEE (reference sequence). The CDR3 runs 14 residues. Full variable domain (missing parts from reference TRBV5-4 and TRBJ1-1): ETGVTQSPTHLIKTRGQQVTLRCSSQSGHNTVSWYQQALGQGPQFIFQYYREEENGRGNFPPRFSGLQFPNYSSELNVNALELDDSALYLCASSIHGRNTEAFFGQGTRLTVV.

The chain recombines TRBV7-2 with TRBJ2-5; the D gene is possibly TRBD2 (6 bases). The better agreement between TRBJ2-7 and the DNA end casts doubt on the J call. The length of the CDR3 is 14 residues. The V gene's germline CDR1 is SGHTA and CDR2 FQGNSA. The CDR3 bases are TGTGCCAGCAGCCTACTGGGGGGTATCAACGAGCAGTACTTC. Protein product: CASSLLGGINEQYF.

The chain has TRBV5-1 and TRBJ2-2, with a tentative D call TRBD1 (6 bases). This CDR3 contains 15 residues. Germline CDR1 reads SGHRS; CDR2 reads YFSETQ. V lost 0 bases to trimming and J lost 0 bases, with 6 bases between them. In DNA, the CDR3 is TGCGCCAGCAGCTTGGGGACAGCGAACACCGGGGAGCTGTTTTTT. It codes for CASSLGTANTGELFF. The complete variable domain, with remaining parts taken from reference TRBV5-1 and TRBJ2-2, reads KAGVTQTPRYLIKTRGQQVTLSCSPISGHRSVSWYQQTPGQGLQFLFEYFSETQRNKGNFPGRFSGRQFSNSRSEMNVSTLELGDSALYLCASSLGTANTGELFFGEGSRLTVL.

In DNA form, the CDR3 reads TGCAGCGCCGGGGACAGGGGGTACGATGAGCAGTTCTTC. Translating gives CSAGDRGYDEQFF. V gene TRBV29-1 combines with J gene TRBJ2-1; 11 bases line up with TRBD1. The CDR3 loop spans 13 amino acids. The junction had 7 bases not matched to a gene; V was cut back by 7 bases and J by 8 bases. The germline CDR1 and CDR2 sequences are SQVTM and ANQGSEA.